A single TCR beta chain is shown here with its context. Its antigen specificity is not known. Within one base of it there is no much larger clone, and no base qualities were kept. The library was prepared using RACE. For sequencing, a NextSeq 500 was employed. During library preparation, unique molecular identifiers were attached to individual cDNA molecules so that TCRs could be counted quantitatively and reproducibly. The source study handled its data this way. The median number of TCRs per sample was approximately 98,000, ranging from about 23,224 to 700,000. V, J and CDR3 annotation of the TCR reads was performed with the Decombinator software suite. For the PS versus PT1 abundance plots, all samples were subsampled to the same number of TCRs (28,000). TCRs were defined as expanded if absent before sensitization and observed at least eight times at the 2-week time point. TCRdb trimmed the raw reads at Q25, called clones with MiXCR and kept productive beta chains. Merged by CDR3 protein, the rows form single entries marked with the most common genes and DNA. TCRdb assigned the V and J calls; the authors' analysis was not used. This sample is represented by about 41,000 distinct CDR3 sequences; around 4.5% of them were singletons. Of the sample, about 6% falls within the top ten clones.

Sample time point, as interpreted from the label and publication: healthy volunteer bleed at 2 weeks. Total RNA was extracted from unfractionated whole blood collected in Tempus Blood RNA tubes. A few healthy volunteers were used as TCR sequencing controls and were bled at day 0, 2 weeks and 6 weeks. This entry is derived from a study of human T cells and chemical hapten exposure (dated by TCRdb to the early 2020s). As for the study more broadly: Libraries were pooled for sequencing, and variation in per-sample TCR yields was attributed mainly to small differences in library volumes within the pool. Peripheral blood TCR repertoire changes were tracked in vivo in alopecia patients during primary and secondary sensitization to the hapten diphenylcyclopropenone (DPC). Both TCR alpha and TCR beta chains were sequenced from each blood RNA sample.

The CDR3, cysteine through phenylalanine, is 12 amino acids long. The entry retains the CDR3 DNA only, 36 bases that are in frame from base 1. CDR1 is given as MNHEY and CDR2 as SVGAGI, both from the germline V gene. V and J are truncated by 6 bases and 1 base respectively, leaving an intervening sequence of 6 bases. The paper as a whole reports these results and caveats: Repeated subsampling changed both the strength of the expansion versus patch-test correlation and the threshold at which the correlation became significant. The number of TCRs above 1 in 1000 frequency did not change with DPC sensitization; there was no evidence of global repertoire structure alterations.

Source material: whole blood. This receptor was identified in a human donor in good health. Some clones in this sample may be carry-over from other donors' samples. The rearranged chain carries TRBV6-5 and TRBJ2-5, and possibly TRBD2, on 5 matching bases. CDR3 region: CASSGVQETQYF. The bases are TGTGCCAGCAGCGGGGTCCAAGAGACCCAGTACTTC.